The rows below give T cell receptor beta chains drawn from one sample of a study of Graves' ophthalmopathy and Graves' hyperthyroidism. TCRdb reprocessed the multiplex PCR reads via MiXCR and lists one record per CDR3 protein. The data contain roughly 420,000 distinct CDR3 sequences, 21% of them singletons. The sequenced sample consisted of peripheral blood. These receptors all stem from a woman in her late teens or twenties with stable Graves' hyperthyroidism. Both conserved end residues are part of each CDR3. A D gene is named only where the DNA matches it firmly. Not all rows give a size; the values are once, few, many and, for expanded clones, a class.

TGTGCCATCAGTGAGTCGTTCGGCTGGGAGCAGTACTTC	CAISESFGWEQYF	13	TRBV10-3	TRBJ2-7	-	many
TGTGCCAGCAGTTACTCAGGCATCTCGAACACTGAAGCTTTCTTT	CASSYSGISNTEAFF	15	TRBV6-5	TRBJ1-1	-	many
TGTGCCAGCACATGGGGCCGGACCTACGAGCAGTACTTC	CASTWGRTYEQYF	13	TRBV6-1	TRBJ2-7	-	many
TGTGCCAGCAGTTTAGAAAGTAGCGGGATTATCGTGGAGCTGTTTTTT	CASSLESSGIIVELFF	16	TRBV12-3/TRBV12-4	TRBJ2-2	TRBD2	-
TGTGCCAGCAGTGAGGGGGGAAAGGGACAGGAACGATGGCGCGAGCAGTACTTC	CASSEGGKGQERWREQYF	18	TRBV25-1	TRBJ2-7	TRBD1	many
TGTGCCTGGAGTGTCGGACGAGATGGCTACACCTTC	CAWSVGRDGYTF	12	TRBV30	TRBJ1-2	-	many
TGTGCCAGCAGCAACCGAGACCCAAGCCGGGACGAGCAGTACTTC	CASSNRDPSRDEQYF	15	TRBV6-1	TRBJ2-7	-	-
TGTGCCAGCAGCCAAGGGTTCGGGGCCTATGGCTACACCTTC	CASSQGFGAYGYTF	14	TRBV3-1	TRBJ1-2	-	many
TGTGCCAGTAGGAACCGGGACAGCGTCAATCAGCCCCAGCATTTT	CASRNRDSVNQPQHF	15	TRBV19	TRBJ1-5	TRBD1	-
TGCAGCGTTGACCACGAACGGACAGGGGGGTATGGCTACACCTTC	CSVDHERTGGYGYTF	15	TRBV29-1	TRBJ1-2	TRBD1	many
TGCGCCAGCAGCCATCGTGGGAACACTGAAGCTTTCTTT	CASSHRGNTEAFF	13	TRBV4-3	TRBJ1-1	-	many
TGTGCCAGCAAGCTAGCGGGAGGGCCTTCTGATTTC	CASKLAGGPSDF	12	TRBV6-5	TRBJ2-7	TRBD2	many
TGTGCCAGCAGCTCATCTAGCGGCCGCTCCTACGAGCAGTACTTC	CASSSSSGRSYEQYF	15	TRBV11-2	TRBJ2-7	TRBD2	many
TGTGCCAGCAGCTTAAGGGGGGCACCCCTCCACTTT	CASSLRGAPLHF	12	TRBV7-2	TRBJ1-6	-	-
TGTGCCACCAGCAGAGATCCGAGGTTTAGCAATCAGCCCCAGCATTTT	CATSRDPRFSNQPQHF	16	TRBV15	TRBJ1-5	-	few
TGCAGTGCTAGAACCTTCGACGGGAACTCCTACGAGCAGTACTTC	CSARTFDGNSYEQYF	15	TRBV20-1	TRBJ2-7	-	many
TGTGCCACCAGTGACGTCAACGGTGGACGCGGGGAGCTGTTTTTT	CATSDVNGGRGELFF	15	TRBV24-1	TRBJ2-2	-	many
TGCGCCAGCAGCTTGCGCCCTCTCTCTAGCGGGGCGAACACCGGGGAGCTGTTTTTT	CASSLRPLSSGANTGELFF	19	TRBV5-1	TRBJ2-2	TRBD2	few
TGTGCCAGCAGTTGGGACATACAAGAGACCCAGTACTTC	CASSWDIQETQYF	13	TRBV2	TRBJ2-5	-	many
TGTGCCAGCAGTGGATGGGGCGGAAACACTGAAGCTTTCTTT	CASSGWGGNTEAFF	14	TRBV2	TRBJ1-1	-	-
TGTGCCAGCAGCCGGACAGGAGATGCCTACGAGCAGTACTTC	CASSRTGDAYEQYF	14	TRBV7-9	TRBJ2-7	TRBD1	many
TGTGCCAGCACCCCGCGAGGGCTATATCAAGAGACCCAGTACTTC	CASTPRGLYQETQYF	15	TRBV6-1	TRBJ2-5	-	-
TGTGCCAGCAGCCATGGAGGGGAAGCTTTCTTT	CASSHGGEAFF	11	TRBV3-1	TRBJ1-1	-	many
TGTGCCAGCAGCTTAGTCCTAAATAATTCACCCCTCCACTTT	CASSLVLNNSPLHF	14	TRBV7-2	TRBJ1-6	-	many
TGCAGTGCTCCCGGGCCTACTAGCGGGAGTGAGACCCAGTACTTC	CSAPGPTSGSETQYF	15	TRBV20-1	TRBJ2-5	TRBD2	many
TGTGCCTCGTCAGACGCCATCGATCAGCCCCAGCATTTT	CASSDAIDQPQHF	13	TRBV30	TRBJ1-5	-	many
TGTGCCAGCAGTTACTCCCTCGGACTAGCGGGAAAAATCTCAAAGACCGGGGAGCTGTTTTTT	CASSYSLGLAGKISKTGELFF	21	TRBV6-2/TRBV6-3	TRBJ2-2	TRBD2	few
TGTGCCAGCAGCTCTCATAACGAGCAGTACTTC	CASSSHNEQYF	11	TRBV7-6	TRBJ2-7	-	many
TGTGCCAGCAGCTTCCCCAGGGGTCATAGCAATCAGCCCCAGCATTTT	CASSFPRGHSNQPQHF	16	TRBV6-5	TRBJ1-5	-	many
TGTGCCAGCAGTTTCTGGAAAGGGTCCTATGGCTACACCTTC	CASSFWKGSYGYTF	14	TRBV12-3/TRBV12-4	TRBJ1-2	-	-
TGTGCCTGGAGACCCGGACACTCCAATCAGCCCCAGCATTTT	CAWRPGHSNQPQHF	14	TRBV30	TRBJ1-5	-	many
TGCGCCAGCAGCCAACAATTTGGGACAGGGTGGGACGGCGATCAGCCCCAGCATTTT	CASSQQFGTGWDGDQPQHF	19	TRBV4-1	TRBJ1-5	TRBD1	many
TGTGCCTGGAGTGTTGGGACCCACGGGGCTGAAGCTTTCTTT	CAWSVGTHGAEAFF	14	TRBV30	TRBJ1-1	-	many
TGTGCCACCAGCATGGGGATATGGCGAGAGACCCAGTACTTC	CATSMGIWRETQYF	14	TRBV15	TRBJ2-5	-	many
TGTGCCAGCAGTCAGTTTTTTCGAGTCCCGGGGGATGAAGCTTTCTTT	CASSQFFRVPGDEAFF	16	TRBV6-2/TRBV6-3	TRBJ1-1	-	many
TGCAGTGCTACCAGAGACGCCCAAGAGACCCAGTACTTC	CSATRDAQETQYF	13	TRBV20-1	TRBJ2-5	-	many
TGTGCCAGCAGTTTAGCCGGTGGTTTTGGCTATGGCTACACCTTC	CASSLAGGFGYGYTF	15	TRBV12-3/TRBV12-4	TRBJ1-2	-	-
TGTGCCAGCAGTCGGTTAGGGAACACCGGGGAGCTGTTTTTT	CASSRLGNTGELFF	14	TRBV12-3/TRBV12-4	TRBJ2-2	-	many
TGCGCCAGCAGGGCACTAGCGGGCATGGGGGGCGAGCAGTACTTC	CASRALAGMGGEQYF	15	TRBV4-1	TRBJ2-7	TRBD2	once
TGTGCCACCAGCAGAGGCCCCTCGATGGCGACCGAGCAGTACTTC	CATSRGPSMATEQYF	15	TRBV15	TRBJ2-7	-	few
TGTGCCAGCAGTATTTTCCAGGAAGGCTACACCTTC	CASSIFQEGYTF	12	TRBV6-2/TRBV6-3	TRBJ1-2	-	many
TGTGCCAGCAGTGAAGCGGCCGAGAATCAGCCCCAGCATTTT	CASSEAAENQPQHF	14	TRBV6-1	TRBJ1-5	-	-
TGCAGCGTCCCTAGGCAGGGCAACCAAGAGACCCAGTACTTC	CSVPRQGNQETQYF	14	TRBV29-1	TRBJ2-5	-	-
TGCGCCAGCAGCAAGCCCGGCGGGTATGGCTACGAGCAGTACTTC	CASSKPGGYGYEQYF	15	TRBV4-1	TRBJ2-7	-	-
TGTGCCAGCACCTACTCTTCTTCCGGGACAGGGGTAGGCAATCAGCCCCAGCATTTT	CASTYSSSGTGVGNQPQHF	19	TRBV6-2/TRBV6-3	TRBJ1-5	TRBD1	-
TGCAGCGTTACAGTGAACACTGAAGCTTTCTTT	CSVTVNTEAFF	11	TRBV29-1	TRBJ1-1	-	many
TGTGCCAGCAGTGGGGCCTCTAAAGAAGCTTTCTTT	CASSGASKEAFF	12	TRBV6-1	TRBJ1-1	-	many
TGTGCCATCAGTGAAATAGGCGGGCCCGCCTTCGAGCAGTACTTC	CAISEIGGPAFEQYF	15	TRBV10-3	TRBJ2-7	-	many
TGTGCCACCAGTGATTTGCGCGGGGGGGAGACCGGGGAGCTGTTTTTT	CATSDLRGGETGELFF	16	TRBV24-1	TRBJ2-2	TRBD2	many
TGTGCCAGCAGCGGTAGGATAGCCAAAAACATTCAGTACTTC	CASSGRIAKNIQYF	14	TRBV5-6	TRBJ2-4	-	many
TGTGCCAGCAGCTTAAATTCGTGCAAAGAGCGGGGCCGCACAGATACGCAGTATTTT	CASSLNSCKERGRTDTQYF	19	TRBV7-3	TRBJ2-3	TRBD2	many